Below are 9 T cell receptor beta chains sequenced from a single sample in a study of T cell clusters in autoimmune cytopenias. Multiplex touch-down PCR amplified TRB using TRB-A and TRB-B pools in one tube. Reprocessing the multiplex PCR reads, TCRdb reports a single entry for every CDR3 protein and omits DNA. Its table lists 2,000 or so distinct CDR3 sequences. TRB amplification used 250 ng of peripheral blood genomic DNA. These same records also appear under a second study, on T cell repertoires in aging, cancer and after chemotherapy.

The sample was peripheral blood. The receptors were sampled from a human donor in good health.

This clonotype is deemed medium-sized (0.01 to 0.1%) by its frequency. The chain recombines TRBV19 with TRBJ1-2; TCRdb's D call of TRBD1 is untestable without DNA. The germline gives CDR1 LNHDA, CDR2 SQIVND (reference sequence). The CDR3 spans 13 residues. CDR3 in amino acids: CASSMGAIYGYTF.

In terms of frequency, this clonotype is medium-sized. The chain is built from TRBV5-5 and TRBJ2-5. Germline V lookup: CDR1 SGHKS, CDR2 YYEKEE (reference sequence). This CDR3 has 12 amino acids. The CDR3 reads CASSRNQETQYF.

This clonotype is classed as large by frequency. This chain links TRBV6-4 with TRBJ2-3; without DNA, the TCRdb call of TRBD2 cannot be checked. Germline V gene sequence: CDR1 MRHNA, CDR2 SNTAGT. The CDR3 has 16 amino acids. The CDR3 region is CASSEATSGSTDTQYF.

The rearrangement links TRBV19 to TRBJ2-3; TCRdb designates TRBD2, a call that cannot be tested without DNA. Germline CDR1 reads LNHDA; CDR2 reads SQIVND (reference sequence). The CDR3 length is 13 residues. This CDR3 reads CASGTSGRDTQYF.

The chain employs TRBV10-3 and TRBJ2-1; absent DNA, TCRdb's TRBD1 call cannot be checked. This CDR3 spans 16 amino acids. The germline V gene has CDR1 ENHRY and CDR2 SYGVKD. The CDR3: CAISESTGGTANEQFF.

The rearrangement links TRBV5-4 to TRBJ2-5; with no DNA, the TCRdb D assignment of TRBD2 cannot be verified. This CDR3 has 17 residues. Germline CDR1 reads SGHNT; CDR2 reads YYREEE (reference sequence). The CDR3 spells CASSLLAGGKVQETQYF.

This clonotype counts as medium-sized by frequency. The J gene is TRBJ2-1, the V gene TRBV5-6; TCRdb designates TRBD2, a call that cannot be tested without DNA. Germline CDR1 SGHDT, CDR2 YYEEEE. This CDR3 is built from 15 residues. CDR3 sequence reads: CASSLLAGGPGEQFF. The whole variable domain, remainder taken from reference TRBV5-6 and TRBJ2-1, is DAGVTQSPTHLIKTRGQQVTLRCSPKSGHDTVSWYQQALGQGPQFIFQYYEEEERQRGNFPDRFSGHQFPNYSSELNVNALLLGDSALYLCASSLLAGGPGEQFFGPGTRLTVL.

This clonotype shows up as medium-sized by frequency. The gene calls are TRBV12-3 or TRBV12-4 and TRBJ2-7; the D call of TRBD2 rests on TCRdb alone, since no DNA is present to check it. The CDR3 consists of 17 residues. The CDR3 loop reads CASRPGLAGGSSYEQYF.

Considering frequency, this clonotype is medium-sized. The chain joins TRBV5-4 to TRBJ2-7; absent DNA, TCRdb's TRBD1 call cannot be checked. The CDR3 is 15 amino acids. CDR1 is SGHNT and CDR2 is YYREEE in the germline V gene (reference sequence). The CDR3 protein is CASSTRGQGAEEQYF.